Sequencing of this TCR beta chain was carried out in a study of blood T cell repertoires in COVID-19. CDR3 length: 17 amino acids. Germline trimming cut 6 bases from V and 4 bases from J; bases unmatched to any gene: 18. From germline, CDR1 is SGHAT and CDR2 FQNNGV. The method was immunoSEQ multiplex PCR; TCRdb's version includes in-frame clones alone and lacks a portion of them. The table lists about 98,000 clones, about 90% of them singletons. This clone was picked up a small number of times. The sequence was collected from a man between 65 and 85 years old with acute or convalescent COVID-19. Sample: peripheral blood. The chain combines TRBV11-2 with TRBJ2-7; 7 bases are shared with TRBD1. In nucleotides, the CDR3 is TGTGCCAGCAGAACCTGGGACAGAGTCTCTCTAGGGTACGAGCAGTACTTC. It yields the protein CASRTWDRVSLGYEQYF.